The clone carrying this T cell receptor (beta chain) showed up just a few times. The antigen is unknown. These data come from a study of T cells after yellow fever vaccination. Findings and limits, study-wide: Most primary-vaccination clones reappeared after the booster (around 95% CD4, around 88% CD8). A limited proportion of clonotypes was detected within both the CD4 and CD8 compartments. The secondary response showed a weaker magnitude and a faster peak, day 5 versus 15.

The CDR3 is made up of 16 amino acids. V lost 4 bases to trimming and J lost 5 bases; unmatched junction nucleotides: 7. The germline CDR1 and CDR2 sequences are KGHDR and SFDVKD. TCRdb processed the 5' RACE reads anew with MiXCR; each CDR3 protein has one entry. The data contain about 50,000 distinct CDR3 sequences, 6% to 8% of them singletons. The source is a man aged 18 to 35 who received the YFV17D yellow fever vaccine. This chain links TRBV24-1 with TRBJ2-2; 9 positions agree with TRBD1. Sequenced material: CD8+ T cells sorted from PBMCs, taken roughly 14 days after the first yellow fever vaccination. The CDR3 reads CATSDPDRGITGELFF. In nucleotides, the CDR3 is TGTGCCACCAGTGACCCGGACAGGGGAATTACCGGGGAGCTGTTTTTT.